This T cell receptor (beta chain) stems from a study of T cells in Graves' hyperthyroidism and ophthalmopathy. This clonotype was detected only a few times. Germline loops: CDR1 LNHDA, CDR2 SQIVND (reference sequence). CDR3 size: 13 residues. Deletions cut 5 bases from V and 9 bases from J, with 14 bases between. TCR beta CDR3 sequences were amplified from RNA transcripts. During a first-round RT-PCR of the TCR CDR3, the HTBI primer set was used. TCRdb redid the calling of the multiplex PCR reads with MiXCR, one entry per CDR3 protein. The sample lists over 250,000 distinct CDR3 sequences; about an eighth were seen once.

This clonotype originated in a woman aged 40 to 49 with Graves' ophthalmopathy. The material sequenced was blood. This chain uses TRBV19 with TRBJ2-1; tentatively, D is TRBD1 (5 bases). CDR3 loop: CASSLIRRGEQFF. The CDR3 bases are TGTGCCAGTAGTCTAATTCGTAGGGGTGAGCAGTTCTTC.